This TCR beta chain was identified in a study of T cell changes during pregnancy in multiple sclerosis. Clones were read by immunoSEQ multiplex PCR, and TCRdb kept only the in-frame ones, dropping some. This sample has approximately 48,000 clones, with more than 85% found just once. Losses at the gene ends were 7 bases for V and 0 bases for J; bases not matched to a gene: 5. The CDR3 totals 15 residues. The germline V gene encodes CDR1 MNHNY and CDR2 SVGAGI (reference sequence). This specimen was CD4+ T cells from peripheral blood mononuclear cells, taken after pregnancy. The clonotype originates from a female donor with multiple sclerosis, enrolled in a pregnancy study. The J gene is TRBJ2-7, the V gene TRBV6-6, with 11 bases aligning to TRBD2. The CDR3 loop is CASTSGTSGSYEQYF. Written as DNA, the CDR3 is TGTGCCAGCACCTCCGGGACTAGCGGCTCCTACGAGCAGTACTTC.